The clone carrying this T cell receptor (beta chain) was counted a few times. This sample is drawn from a study of low-dose radiotherapy and immunotherapy resistance in tumors. Between the trimmed V and J ends, which lost 0 bases and 6 bases, there was a span of 21 bases. The V gene's germline CDR1 is SGHRS and CDR2 YFSETQ. The CDR3 loop spans 17 amino acids. With TRAV- and TRBV-specific primers, first-strand cDNA was made, covering the alpha and beta chains. PCR amplification of the TCRs was performed with Phusion for 20 PCR cycles, and it relied on a constant-region primer together with a V-primer adapter. TCRdb used MiXCR to reprocess the reads, holding one entry per CDR3 protein. The sample yields 95,000 to 100,000 distinct CDR3 sequences, 20% to 25% seen once. As to time point: after trial treatment. As for treatment: LDRT plus nivolumab, ipilimumab, low-dose cyclophosphamide and aspirin (RACIN trial).

The V gene is TRBV5-1, the J gene TRBJ2-5; possible D gene TRBD1, 5 bases. Material: PBMCs, obtained after low-dose radiotherapy plus immunotherapy. This TCR was sampled from a male donor with prostate cancer. The CDR3 sequence: CASSLGATGPPLQTQYF. The CDR3 DNA sequence: TGCGCCAGCAGCTTGGGGGCCACAGGTCCCCCATTACAGACCCAGTACTTC.